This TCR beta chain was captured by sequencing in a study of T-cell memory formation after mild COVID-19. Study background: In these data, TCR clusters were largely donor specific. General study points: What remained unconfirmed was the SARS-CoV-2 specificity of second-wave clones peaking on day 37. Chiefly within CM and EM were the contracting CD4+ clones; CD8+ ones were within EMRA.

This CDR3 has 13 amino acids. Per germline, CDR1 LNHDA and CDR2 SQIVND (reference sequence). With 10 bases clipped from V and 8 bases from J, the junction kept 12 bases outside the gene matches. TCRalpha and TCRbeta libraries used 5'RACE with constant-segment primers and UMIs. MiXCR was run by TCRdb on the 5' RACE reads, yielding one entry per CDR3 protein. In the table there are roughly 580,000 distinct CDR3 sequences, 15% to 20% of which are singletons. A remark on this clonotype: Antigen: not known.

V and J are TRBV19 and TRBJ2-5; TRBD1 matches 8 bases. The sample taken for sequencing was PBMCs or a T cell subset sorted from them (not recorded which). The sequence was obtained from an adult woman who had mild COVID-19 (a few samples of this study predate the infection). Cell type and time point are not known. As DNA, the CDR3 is TGTGCCACCGCGCCGGACAGGGAAGCCACCCAGTACTTC. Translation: CATAPDREATQYF.